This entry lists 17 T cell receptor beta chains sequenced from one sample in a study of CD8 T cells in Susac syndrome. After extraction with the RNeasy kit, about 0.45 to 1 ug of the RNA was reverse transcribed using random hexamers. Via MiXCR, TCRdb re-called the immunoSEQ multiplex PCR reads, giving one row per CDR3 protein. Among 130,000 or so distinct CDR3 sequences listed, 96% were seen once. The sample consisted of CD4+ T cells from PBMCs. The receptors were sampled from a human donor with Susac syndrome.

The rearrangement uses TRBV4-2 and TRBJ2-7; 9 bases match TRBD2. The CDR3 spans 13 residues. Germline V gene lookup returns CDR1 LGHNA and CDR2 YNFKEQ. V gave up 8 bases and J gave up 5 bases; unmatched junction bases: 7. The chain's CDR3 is CASARREGNEQYF. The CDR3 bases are TGTGCCAGCGCTCGGCGGGAGGGGAACGAGCAGTACTTC.

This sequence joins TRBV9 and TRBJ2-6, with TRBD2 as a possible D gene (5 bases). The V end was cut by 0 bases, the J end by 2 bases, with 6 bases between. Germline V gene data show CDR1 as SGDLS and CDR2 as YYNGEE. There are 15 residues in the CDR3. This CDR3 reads CASSVGGTGANVLTF. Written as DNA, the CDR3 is TGTGCCAGCAGCGTAGGAGGGACTGGGGCCAACGTCCTGACTTTC.

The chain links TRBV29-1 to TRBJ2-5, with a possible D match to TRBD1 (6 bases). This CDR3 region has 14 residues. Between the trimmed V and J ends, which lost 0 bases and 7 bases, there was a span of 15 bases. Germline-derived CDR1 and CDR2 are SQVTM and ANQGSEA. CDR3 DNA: TGCAGCGTTGAAGATCGGAGGACAGAGGGGACCCAGTACTTC. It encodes CSVEDRRTEGTQYF.

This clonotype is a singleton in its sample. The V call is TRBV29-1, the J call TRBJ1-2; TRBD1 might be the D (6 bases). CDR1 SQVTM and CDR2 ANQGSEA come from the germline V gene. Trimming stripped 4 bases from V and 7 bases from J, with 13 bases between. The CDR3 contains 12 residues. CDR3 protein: CSVGGATTGYTF. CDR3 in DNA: TGCAGCGTTGGGGGGGCGACTACTGGCTACACCTTC.

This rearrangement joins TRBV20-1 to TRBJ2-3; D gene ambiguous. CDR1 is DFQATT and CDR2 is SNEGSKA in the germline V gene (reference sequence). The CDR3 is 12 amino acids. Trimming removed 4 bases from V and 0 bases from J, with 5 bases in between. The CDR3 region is CSATASTDTQYF. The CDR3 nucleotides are TGCAGTGCTACGGCTAGCACAGATACGCAGTATTTT.

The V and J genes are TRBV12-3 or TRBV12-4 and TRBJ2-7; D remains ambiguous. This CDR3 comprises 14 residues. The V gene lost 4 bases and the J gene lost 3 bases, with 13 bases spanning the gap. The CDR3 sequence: CASSSGWGVYEQYF. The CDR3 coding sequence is TGTGCCAGCAGTTCTGGGTGGGGTGTCTACGAGCAGTACTTC.

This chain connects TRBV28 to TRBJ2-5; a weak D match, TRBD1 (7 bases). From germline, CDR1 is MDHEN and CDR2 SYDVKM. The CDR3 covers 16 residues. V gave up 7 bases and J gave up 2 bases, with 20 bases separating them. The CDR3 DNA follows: TGTGCCAGCACCACACGACAGGGACTTGGGCAAGAGACCCAGTACTTC. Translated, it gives CASTTRQGLGQETQYF.

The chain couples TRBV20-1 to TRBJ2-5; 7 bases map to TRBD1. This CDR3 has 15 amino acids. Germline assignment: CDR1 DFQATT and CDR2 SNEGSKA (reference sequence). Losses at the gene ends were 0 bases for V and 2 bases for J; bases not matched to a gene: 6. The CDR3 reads CSARDGGQKQETQYF. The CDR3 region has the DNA TGCAGTGCTAGAGATGGGGGACAGAAGCAAGAGACCCAGTACTTC.

In nucleotides, the CDR3 is TGTGCCAGCAGTTTGGGGACCTACGGGGAGCAGTACTTC. Its translation: CASSLGTYGEQYF. The rearrangement joins TRBV12-3 or TRBV12-4 to TRBJ2-7; D is perhaps TRBD1 or TRBD2 (5 bases each). CDR3 length: 13 residues. The V gene lost 3 bases and the J gene lost 7 bases, with 13 bases spanning the gap.

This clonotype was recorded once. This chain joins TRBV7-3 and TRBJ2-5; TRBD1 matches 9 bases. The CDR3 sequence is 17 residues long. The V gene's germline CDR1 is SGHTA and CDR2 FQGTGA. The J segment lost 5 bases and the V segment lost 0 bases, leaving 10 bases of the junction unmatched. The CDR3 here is CASSLTPGQGFGETQYF. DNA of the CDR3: TGTGCCAGCAGCTTAACACCGGGACAGGGTTTTGGGGAGACCCAGTACTTC.

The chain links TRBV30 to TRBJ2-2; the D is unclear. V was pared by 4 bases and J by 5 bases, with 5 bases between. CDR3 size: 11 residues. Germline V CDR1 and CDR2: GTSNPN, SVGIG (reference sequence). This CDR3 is CAWTRTGELFF. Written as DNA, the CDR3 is TGTGCCTGGACCCGGACCGGGGAGCTGTTTTTT.

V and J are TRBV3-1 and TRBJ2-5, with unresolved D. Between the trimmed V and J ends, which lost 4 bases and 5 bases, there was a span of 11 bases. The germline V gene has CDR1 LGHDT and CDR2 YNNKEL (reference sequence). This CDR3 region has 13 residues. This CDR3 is CASSRFPSETQYF. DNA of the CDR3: TGTGCCAGCAGCCGATTTCCCAGCGAGACCCAGTACTTC.

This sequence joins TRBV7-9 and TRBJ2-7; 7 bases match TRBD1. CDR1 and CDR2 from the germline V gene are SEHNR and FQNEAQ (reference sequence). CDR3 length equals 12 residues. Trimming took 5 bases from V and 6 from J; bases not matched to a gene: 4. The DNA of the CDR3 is TGTGCCAGCAGCGAACAGGGGACCGAGCAGTACTTC. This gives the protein CASSEQGTEQYF.

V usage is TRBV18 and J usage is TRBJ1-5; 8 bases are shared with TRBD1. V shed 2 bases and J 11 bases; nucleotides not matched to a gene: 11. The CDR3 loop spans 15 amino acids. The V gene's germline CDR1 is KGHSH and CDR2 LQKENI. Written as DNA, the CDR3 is TGTGCCAGCTCACCAATCGACAGGGGCCCATCGGCCCAGCATTTT. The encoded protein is CASSPIDRGPSAQHF.

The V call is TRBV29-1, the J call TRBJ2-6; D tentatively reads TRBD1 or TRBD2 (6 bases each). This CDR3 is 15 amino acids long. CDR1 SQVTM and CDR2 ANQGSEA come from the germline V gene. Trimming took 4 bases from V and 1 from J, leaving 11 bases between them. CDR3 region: CSVASGASGANVLTF. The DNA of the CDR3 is TGCAGCGTTGCATCGGGGGCGTCTGGGGCCAACGTCCTGACTTTC.

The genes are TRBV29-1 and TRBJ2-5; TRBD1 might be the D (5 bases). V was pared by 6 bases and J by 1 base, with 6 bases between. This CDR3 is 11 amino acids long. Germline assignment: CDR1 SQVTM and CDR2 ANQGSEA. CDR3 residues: CSVDTQETQYF. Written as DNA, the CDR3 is TGCAGCGTGGACACCCAAGAGACCCAGTACTTC.

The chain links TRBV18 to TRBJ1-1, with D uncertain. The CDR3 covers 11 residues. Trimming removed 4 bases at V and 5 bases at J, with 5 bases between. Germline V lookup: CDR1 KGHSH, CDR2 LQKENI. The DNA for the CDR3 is TGTGCCAGCTCACAAGGGACTGAAGCTTTCTTT. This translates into CASSQGTEAFF.